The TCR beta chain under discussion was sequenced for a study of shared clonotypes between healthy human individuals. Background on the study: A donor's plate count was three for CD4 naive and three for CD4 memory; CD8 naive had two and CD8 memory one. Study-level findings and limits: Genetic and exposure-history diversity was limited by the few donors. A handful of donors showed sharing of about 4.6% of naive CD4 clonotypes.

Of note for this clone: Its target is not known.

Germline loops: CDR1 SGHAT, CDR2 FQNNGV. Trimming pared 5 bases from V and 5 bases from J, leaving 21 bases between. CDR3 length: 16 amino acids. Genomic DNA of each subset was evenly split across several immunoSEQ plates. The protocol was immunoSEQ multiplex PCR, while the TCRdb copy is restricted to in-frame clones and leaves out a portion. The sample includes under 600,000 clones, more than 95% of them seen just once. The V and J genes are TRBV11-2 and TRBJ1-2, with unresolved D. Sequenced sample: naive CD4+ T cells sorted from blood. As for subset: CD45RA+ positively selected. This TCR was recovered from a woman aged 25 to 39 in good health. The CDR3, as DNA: TGTGCCAGCAGCCCCCTTAAGGGCCGGGCCGGGTATGGCTACACCTTC. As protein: CASSPLKGRAGYGYTF.